The 17 T cell receptor beta chains below all came from one sample that was sequenced in a study of T-cell memory formation after mild COVID-19. TCRdb used MiXCR to reprocess the 5' RACE reads, holding one entry per CDR3 protein. The table shows 30,000 to 35,000 distinct CDR3 sequences, with around 8% occurring only once. Sequenced: PBMCs or a T cell subset sorted from them (not recorded which). Receptors were obtained from a man younger than 35 who had mild COVID-19 (a few samples of this study predate the infection). Cell type and time point are not known.

This clonotype showed up just a few times. This chain links TRBV20-1 with TRBJ2-7; 7 bases are shared with TRBD1. The trim removed 3 bases at V and 2 bases at J, leaving 4 bases unmatched. The CDR3 is 13 residues long. The germline V gene encodes CDR1 DFQATT and CDR2 SNEGSKA (reference sequence). The CDR3 DNA is TGCAGTGCTAGGGACAGGTTTACCTACGAGCAGTACTTC. This gives the protein CSARDRFTYEQYF.

This clonotype was detected a few times. This chain uses TRBV7-3 with TRBJ2-3; the match to TRBD1 covers 8 bases. Germline trimming cut 3 bases from V and 1 base from J; bases unmatched to any gene: 0. The CDR3 has 14 residues. The germline CDR1 and CDR2 sequences are SGHTA and FQGTGA. For the CDR3, the DNA is TGTGCCAGCAGCTTGACAGGGGGCACAGATACGCAGTATTTT. Translation gives CASSLTGGTDTQYF.

The table lists this clonotype with many counts. The chain combines TRBV11-1 with TRBJ1-6; D is possibly TRBD1 (5 bases). Germline V lookup: CDR1 SGHAT, CDR2 FQDESV (reference sequence). The V end was cut by 2 bases, the J end by 10 bases, with 9 bases between. This CDR3 contains 13 residues. The CDR3 DNA is TGTGCCAGCAGCTTACAGGGTCGGTCACCCCTCCACTTT. This gives the protein CASSLQGRSPLHF.

This clonotype was seen ten or more times. CDR3 in amino acids: CASSPAGGLVNEQFF. The DNA of the CDR3 is TGCGCCAGCAGCCCGGCGGGGGGGTTAGTGAATGAGCAGTTCTTC. The chain couples TRBV5-1 to TRBJ2-1; 9 positions match TRBD2. Germline V lookup: CDR1 SGHRS, CDR2 YFSETQ. The CDR3 loop spans 15 amino acids. Trimming cost V 4 bases and J 7 bases; bases outside gene matches: 9. The full variable domain, in which reference TRBV5-1 and TRBJ2-1 provide the parts outside the CDR3, is KAGVTQTPRYLIKTRGQQVTLSCSPISGHRSVSWYQQTPGQGLQFLFEYFSETQRNKGNFPGRFSGRQFSNSRSEMNVSTLELGDSALYLCASSPAGGLVNEQFFGPGTRLTVL.

This clonotype was found many times. This rearrangement joins TRBV9 to TRBJ2-3; TRBD2 agrees at 12 bases. V was pared by 0 bases and J by 4 bases, with 3 bases of the junction left unmatched. The CDR3 runs 16 residues. Germline V gene sequence: CDR1 SGDLS, CDR2 YYNGEE. CDR3 loop: CASSVDPSGGADTQYF. In nucleotides, the CDR3 is TGTGCCAGCAGCGTAGACCCTAGCGGGGGGGCAGATACGCAGTATTTT.

This clonotype was counted at least ten times. The chain joins TRBV7-9 to TRBJ2-1; the D gene is possibly TRBD1 (5 bases). The germline gives CDR1 SEHNR, CDR2 FQNEAQ (reference sequence). This CDR3 has 13 residues. V lost 5 bases and J 6 bases, leaving 11 bases between the germline ends. In nucleotides, the CDR3 is TGTGCCAGCAGCCCCAGGGAAAGCAATGAGCAGTTCTTC. As protein: CASSPRESNEQFF.

In this sample, this clonotype turned up many times. This chain links TRBV5-1 with TRBJ2-1, with TRBD2 matching 7 bases. The CDR3 is 12 residues long. The V segment lost 0 bases and the J segment 10 bases; nucleotides outside the gene matches: 1. Germline V gene lookup returns CDR1 SGHRS and CDR2 YFSETQ. In nucleotides, the CDR3 is TGCGCCAGCAGCTTGGTTAGCGGGGAGCAGTTCTTC. Encoded protein: CASSLVSGEQFF.

This clonotype was seen repeatedly, ten times or more. V usage is TRBV12-3 or TRBV12-4 and J usage is TRBJ2-7, with D unresolved. The CDR3 runs to 15 residues. V was trimmed by 3 bases and J by 7 bases, leaving 19 bases between them. CDR3 sequence (DNA): TGTGCCAGCAGTTTCTCTGCCCATGCACCGTATGAGCAGTACTTC. This codes for CASSFSAHAPYEQYF.

This clonotype was picked up many times. The gene calls are TRBV7-8 and TRBJ2-1, with D hard to call. Between the trimmed V and J ends, which lost 1 base and 3 bases, there was a span of 4 bases. The CDR3 has 13 residues. Germline assignment: CDR1 SGHVS and CDR2 FQNEAQ. This CDR3 reads CASSLGNYNEQFF. The CDR3 DNA follows: TGTGCCAGCAGCTTAGGCAACTACAATGAGCAGTTCTTC.

There are a few counts of this clonotype. The chain uses TRBV25-1 and TRBJ2-3; D gene unclear. This CDR3 region has 14 residues. Germline values: CDR1 MGHDK, CDR2 SYGVNS. Trimming left V 4 bases short and J 5 bases short, with 13 bases between. The CDR3 nucleotides are TGTGCCAGCAGTGTGGGTGGGAATAAAGATACGCAGTATTTT. It encodes CASSVGGNKDTQYF. The variable domain in full, with the rest retrieved from reference TRBV25-1 and TRBJ2-3, is EADIYQTPRYLVIGTGKKITLECSQTMGHDKMYWYQQDPGMELHLIHYSYGVNSTEKGDLSSESTVSRIRTEHFPLTLESARPSHTSQYLCASSVGGNKDTQYFGPGTRLTVL.

This clonotype was observed at least ten times. The genes are TRBV6-5 and TRBJ2-5, with 11 bases fitting TRBD2. The junction had 7 bases not matched to a gene; V was cut back by 5 bases and J by 5 bases. CDR1 and CDR2 from the germline V gene are MNHEY and SVGAGI. The CDR3 runs to 15 residues. This CDR3 reads CASSTRLAGQETQYF. The CDR3 nucleotides are TGTGCCAGCAGTACCCGACTAGCGGGGCAGGAGACCCAGTACTTC.

This clonotype was detected many times. The chain uses TRBV12-3 or TRBV12-4 and TRBJ1-4; 7 bases agree with TRBD1. This CDR3 comprises 15 residues. Trimming cost V 4 bases and J 0 bases; bases outside gene matches: 2. The CDR3 loop is CASSSQGATNEKLFF. CDR3 nucleotides: TGTGCCAGCAGTTCGCAGGGGGCAACTAATGAAAAACTGTTTTTT.

At least ten counts were recorded for this clonotype. The V call is TRBV30, the J call TRBJ1-5, with 7 nucleotides matching TRBD1. The CDR3 is 14 residues long. The V segment lost 0 bases and the J segment 6 bases; nucleotides outside the gene matches: 5. Germline CDR1 is GTSNPN and CDR2 is SVGIG (reference sequence). The CDR3 region is CAWSVKRDSQPQHF. The CDR3 DNA sequence: TGTGCCTGGAGTGTCAAAAGGGACAGTCAGCCCCAGCATTTT.

This clonotype has a handful of counts. The rearrangement uses TRBV11-2 and TRBJ2-1; D is perhaps TRBD2 (6 bases). Trimming took 4 bases from V and 8 from J, leaving 21 bases between them. The CDR3 runs to 16 residues. Germline-derived CDR1 and CDR2 are SGHAT and FQNNGV. CDR3 loop: CASSSNGGSASDEQFF. Here the CDR3 DNA reads TGTGCCAGCAGCTCGAACGGGGGTTCCGCCTCCGATGAGCAGTTCTTC.

This clonotype was seen many times. This chain uses TRBV20-1 with TRBJ1-1; D is unresolved. Looked up from germline, CDR1 is DFQATT and CDR2 is SNEGSKA (reference sequence). The ends were cut back, 3 bases at V and 5 bases at J, with 13 bases in the middle. This CDR3 spans 13 amino acids. CDR3 amino acids: CSASRVGWTEAFF. The CDR3, as DNA: TGCAGTGCTAGTCGGGTAGGGTGGACTGAAGCTTTCTTT.

J is TRBJ1-5 and V is TRBV19, with TRBD1 matching 10 bases. CDR3 length: 16 amino acids. Germline V CDR1 and CDR2: LNHDA, SQIVND (reference sequence). Trimming removed 7 bases from V and 5 bases from J; junction bases left unmatched: 11. The chain's CDR3 is CASTRTGGTADQPQHF. The CDR3 coding sequence is TGTGCCAGTACGAGGACAGGGGGTACGGCGGATCAGCCCCAGCATTTT.

There are many counts of this clonotype. This rearrangement joins TRBV6-4 to TRBJ2-3; TRBD2 matches 11 bases. The germline CDR1 and CDR2 sequences are MRHNA and SNTAGT. This CDR3 region has 16 residues. J was trimmed by 0 bases and V by 2 bases; bases with no gene match: 1. Here the CDR3 reads CASSDLAGGSTDTQYF. The CDR3 nucleotides read TGTGCCAGCAGTGACCTAGCGGGGGGTAGCACAGATACGCAGTATTTT.